This T cell receptor (beta chain) was identified during a study of blood T cell repertoires in COVID-19 (dated by TCRdb to about 2020). About the full investigation: Samples from collaborators originated in the United States, Italy and Spain and spanned both the acute and convalescent phases of COVID-19. The prospective study material was composed of cDNA or gDNA derived from T cells, B-cell-depleted T cells, or PBMCs. The dataset comprised deeply sampled blood TCRbeta repertoires from subjects exposed to, actively infected with, or recovered from COVID-19. The repertoires were released in a freely available public database intended as a resource for research on the immune response to SARS-CoV-2. The samples were drawn from two sources: the first 160 participants of the ongoing ImmuneRACE study, and approximately 1,300 subjects contributed by 6 global collaborators. Nearly every sample came with metadata listing a de-identified subject ID, COVID-19 status, age in years and sex. HLA class I and class II types, where available, came from metadata supplied by the sample provider rather than from assay-based typing.

TCRbeta CDR3 regions were amplified from genomic DNA using the immunoSEQ Assay, a bias-controlled multiplex PCR. In the original analysis: The number of nucleated cells in each sample was estimated by amplification of reference gene primers within the assay. Sequence reads were collapsed and filtered to measure the absolute abundance of every unique TCRbeta CDR3 rearrangement. For each sample, productive Simpson clonality was calculated by taking the square root of Simpson's diversity index across productive rearrangements. This is the immuneACCESS table as TCRdb keeps it, with only in-frame sequences that have V and J called. A part of the clones is gone; compared with another copy, unresolved V genes explain less than half, and the rest is unexplained. V, J and clone size are taken as reported in that table, and D and trimming were inferred from the DNA itself. Recorded for this sample are 120,000 to 150,000 clones; 88% of them occurred a single time. The ten largest clones take up less than 2% of the sample.

Collaborating institutions collected whole blood in K2EDTA tubes following their own protocols. For TCRbeta analysis, collaborators shipped samples in one of three forms: frozen whole blood, isolated PBMCs, or DNA extracted from either of those sample types. Worth noting for this clone: Its antigen is currently not known. No qualities accompany the bases; no much larger clone lies one base away.

What the study reported, not specific to this receptor: The amount of clinical and demographic metadata varied by source and participant and was provided uncurated.

The sequenced sample was peripheral blood. This sequence was found in a woman aged 55-69 years with acute or convalescent COVID-19.

In nucleotide form, the sequence is TGTGCCAGCAGCCTTCAGGGAATGAACACTGAAGCTTTCTTT. It codes for CASSLQGMNTEAFF. The sequence joins TRBV5-6 to TRBJ1-1; TRBD1 could be the D gene, as 5 bases match. From the germline V gene, CDR1 is SGHDT and CDR2 is YYEEEE. CDR3 length: 14 amino acids, cysteine to phenylalanine. Only the CDR3 region is kept as DNA, spanning 42 bases read in frame from base 1. Trimming costs V 4 bases and J 0 bases, and their ends lie 10 bases apart.